What follows is one T cell receptor (beta chain) and its context. Its antigen is currently unknown. At one of its ends the junction is not consistent with the germline gene, which may arise from a read error. The record originates from a study of early stage breast cancer tumors. Study details: Among approximately twelve ER+/PR+/HER2- tumors, eight were ductal, four lobular. Overall study results and limits: Tumors had roughly 2.5-fold higher T cell density than normal breast. Enriched TCRB sequences shared across patients were mostly commonly generated sequences.

The table came from immunoSEQ multiplex PCR; TCRdb's copy has only in-frame clones and leaves some out. Of more than 65,000 clones listed, 65% to 85% are singletons. Per germline, CDR1 SGHRS and CDR2 YFSETQ. This CDR3 comprises 15 residues. This chain links TRBV5-1 with TRBJ2-6, with D hard to call. Sequencing was done on a sample of blood. The clonotype was recovered from a person aged 40-50 years with breast cancer. The CDR3: CASSLDVSGANVLTF. The CDR3 region has the DNA TGCGCCAGCAGTTTGGATGTCTCTGGGGCCAACGTCCTGACTTTC. Supplemented by reference TRBV5-1 and TRBJ2-6, the full variable domain reads KAGVTQTPRYLIKTRGQQVTLSCSPISGHRSVSWYQQTPGQGLQFLFEYFSETQRNKGNFPGRFSGRQFSNSRSEMNVSTLELGDSALYLCASSLDVSGANVLTFGAGSRLTVL.